Listed here are 2 T cell receptor beta chains from one sample, sequenced in a study of T cell repertoires in cytomegalovirus infection. In TCRdb, the reads were re-called with MiXCR into one record per CDR3 protein. The sample includes about 900,000 distinct CDR3 sequences, about 33% of them seen just once. These receptors have no identified antigens. Source: cultured CD8+ T cells from PBMCs, taken from culture after CMV antigen stimulation. The receptors here all came from a human donor in good health (CMV status not recorded). Some clones in this sample may be carry-over from other donors' samples.

The chain has TRBV11-1 and TRBJ2-5; 9 nucleotides line up with TRBD1. This CDR3 is 13 amino acids long. V shed 3 bases, J shed 6 bases, and the junction held 2 bases outside the gene matches. The germline V gene has CDR1 SGHAT and CDR2 FQDESV (reference sequence). CDR3 sequence: CASSFGTGKTQYF. The CDR3 DNA follows: TGTGCCAGCAGCTTCGGGACAGGGAAGACCCAGTACTTC.

This clonotype was detected a few times. The chain employs TRBV4-1 and TRBJ2-2, with D unclear. Germline loops: CDR1 MGHRA, CDR2 YSYEKL. The CDR3 runs 13 residues. Trimming left V 2 bases short and J 11 bases short, with 12 bases between. The DNA for the CDR3 is TGCGCCAGCAGCCAACCAACTGGAGTAGAGCTGTTTTTT. It is translated as CASSQPTGVELFF.